This T cell receptor (beta chain) came from a study of blood T cell repertoires in COVID-19. Study details: From T cells, B-cell-depleted T cells, or PBMCs came the material, which was cDNA or gDNA.

In terms of age and location, participants ranged from roughly 18 to 100 years and lived in about two dozen US areas. Participant-reported clinical history was the basis for cohort assignment. Sequenced by immunoSEQ multiplex PCR; TCRdb stores in-frame clones only, minus some. The data hold about 230,000 clones, with roughly 91% observed a single time. This CDR3 contains 11 residues. Trimming stripped 5 bases from V and 15 bases from J, with 14 bases between. The germline CDR1 and CDR2 sequences are SEHNR and FQNEAQ (reference sequence). The origin of this receptor is a woman younger than 45 with acute COVID-19. What was sequenced was PBMCs or T cells enriched from blood (not recorded which). The rearrangement uses TRBV7-9 and TRBJ2-1; D might be TRBD2 (6 bases). CDR3 sequence reads: CASSPRLDLFF. CDR3 DNA: TGTGCCAGCAGCCCCAGACTAGATCTGTTCTTC.